Given below is one T cell receptor beta chain in context. Production of TCR cDNA was by 5'RACE template switching, which also added a universal primer site and UMIs. One entry per CDR3 protein, called by TCRdb with MiXCR from the 5' RACE reads. The sample yields hundreds of thousands of distinct CDR3 sequences, 7% to 10% seen once. This specimen comes from a study of T cells after yellow fever vaccination. Germline-derived CDR1 and CDR2 are DFQATT and SNEGSKA (reference sequence). V was shortened by 6 bases and J by 7 bases, with 13 bases between the two germline ends. The CDR3 extends over 12 amino acids.

Sequenced here: PBMCs, sampled 35 to 50 days after the first yellow fever vaccination. The chain couples TRBV20-1 to TRBJ1-5; D call uncertain. The TCR originated in a man in his late teens or twenties who received the YFV17D yellow fever vaccine. CDR3 protein: CSASMGGQPQHF. As DNA, the CDR3 is TGCAGTGCCTCTATGGGTGGGCAGCCCCAGCATTTT.